This entry lists 21 T cell receptor beta chains sequenced from one sample in a study of T cell repertoires in cytomegalovirus infection. TCRdb re-derived calls from the reads in MiXCR, one entry per CDR3 protein. The table lists some 220,000 distinct CDR3 sequences, approximately 38% of them singletons, with approximately 59% in the top ten. No antigens are known for them. The sample in question was CD8+ T cells from cultured PBMCs, obtained from culture after CMV antigen stimulation. Source of these receptors: a human donor in good health (CMV status not recorded). Some clones in this sample may be carry-over from other donors' samples.

The CDR3 nucleotides read TGTGCCAGCGGGACAGGTCTCAATCAGCCCCAGCATTTT. It translates to CASGTGLNQPQHF. The chain combines TRBV7-6 with TRBJ1-5; TRBD1 agrees at 8 bases. The germline V gene has CDR1 SGHVS and CDR2 FNYEAQ. The length of the CDR3 is 13 residues. V dropped 8 bases and J dropped 3; count of bases not matched to a gene: 3.

This clonotype was counted a few times. V is TRBV7-2 and J is TRBJ1-5; D perhaps matches TRBD1 (6 bases). Germline-derived CDR1 and CDR2 are SGHTA and FQGNSA. The CDR3 extends over 16 amino acids. Trimming stripped 2 bases from V and 1 base from J, with 12 bases between. In DNA, the CDR3 is TGTGCCAGCAGCTTATATCAGGGGCGCAGCAATCAGCCCCAGCATTTT. Its protein is CASSLYQGRSNQPQHF.

The chain combines TRBV7-9 with TRBJ2-2, with TRBD2 as a possible D gene (5 bases). CDR1 and CDR2 from the germline V gene are SEHNR and FQNEAQ (reference sequence). The CDR3 consists of 15 residues. The ends were cut back, 3 bases at V and 2 bases at J, with 10 bases in the middle. CDR3: CASSFGETNTGELFF. CDR3 nucleotides: TGTGCCAGCAGCTTCGGGGAGACCAACACCGGGGAGCTGTTTTTT.

Many counts were recorded for this clonotype. V usage is TRBV7-2 and J usage is TRBJ1-1, with 8 bases aligning to TRBD1. Trimming removed 2 bases from V and 2 bases from J; junction bases left unmatched: 4. The CDR3 has 15 residues. Per germline, CDR1 SGHTA and CDR2 FQGNSA. CDR3 sequence (DNA): TGTGCCAGCAGCTTAAGGACAGGGACTAACACTGAAGCTTTCTTT. Its translation: CASSLRTGTNTEAFF.

There are a few counts of this clonotype. This chain joins TRBV28 and TRBJ2-6; D is perhaps TRBD2 (6 bases). V dropped 7 bases and J dropped 0 bases, with 16 bases sitting between them. In germline, CDR1 is MDHEN, CDR2 SYDVKM. This CDR3 region has 17 residues. The CDR3 spells CASNPGGDTSGANVLTF. CDR3 sequence (DNA): TGTGCCAGCAACCCCGGAGGGGATACCTCTGGGGCCAACGTCCTGACTTTC.

CDR3 bases: TGTGCCAGCAGTCCTCAGGGTTATGGCAATCAGCCCCAGCATTTT. Translation gives CASSPQGYGNQPQHF. This sequence joins TRBV7-6 and TRBJ1-5; the D gene is possibly TRBD1 (5 bases). This CDR3 is 15 amino acids long. From germline, CDR1 is SGHVS and CDR2 FNYEAQ. V was shortened by 6 bases and J by 2 bases, with 14 bases between the two germline ends.

The chain links TRBV12-5 to TRBJ2-6; 8 nucleotides line up with TRBD2. J was trimmed by 4 bases and V by 2 bases; bases with no gene match: 10. Germline CDR1 and CDR2: LGHNT and FRNRAP. The CDR3 spans 18 residues. The CDR3: CASGLPEPGGSGANVLTF. The CDR3 nucleotides are TGTGCTAGTGGTTTGCCCGAACCGGGGGGGTCCGGGGCCAACGTCCTGACTTTC.

This clonotype was seen only a few times. This chain uses TRBV15 with TRBJ1-4; 7 bases match TRBD1. The V gene end was trimmed by 8 bases and the J gene end by 6 bases; junction bases not matched to a gene: 18. CDR1 is LNHNV, CDR2 YYDKDF, per germline (reference sequence). CDR3 length: 17 residues. The CDR3 here is CATESPGQLMEDEKLFF. CDR3 DNA sequence: TGTGCCACCGAATCCCCGGGACAGCTGATGGAGGATGAAAAACTGTTTTTT.

The chain links TRBV12-5 to TRBJ2-7; 9 nucleotides agree with TRBD2. Germline-derived CDR1 and CDR2 are LGHNT and FRNRAP. After removal of 4 bases from V and 2 bases from J, the junction contained 9 bases not matched to a gene. The CDR3 length is 16 residues. The CDR3 reads CASGSEREARTYEQYF. CDR3 bases: TGTGCTAGTGGTTCCGAGCGGGAGGCTAGAACCTACGAGCAGTACTTC.

The chain employs TRBV2 and TRBJ1-2; the D gene is possibly TRBD1 (5 bases). The germline V gene encodes CDR1 SNHLY and CDR2 FYNNEI. Between the trimmed V and J ends, which lost 5 bases and 8 bases, there was a span of 15 bases. The CDR3 covers 13 residues. The CDR3 sequence: CASSLASGRGYTF. The CDR3 bases are TGTGCCAGCAGTCTCGCCTCGGGGCGGGGCTACACCTTC.

This chain links TRBV5-5 with TRBJ2-1; weak D call: TRBD2 (5 bases). CDR1 is SGHKS and CDR2 is YYEKEE in the germline V gene (reference sequence). V was shortened by 6 bases and J by 6 bases, with 13 bases between the two germline ends. The CDR3 contains 13 residues. Written as DNA, the CDR3 is TGTGCCAGCACCCTCGGGATATTCAATGAGCAGTTCTTC. It codes for CASTLGIFNEQFF. The full variable domain, completed using reference TRBV5-5 and TRBJ2-1, is DAGVTQSPTHLIKTRGQQVTLRCSPISGHKSVSWYQQVLGQGPQFIFQYYEKEERGRGNFPDRFSARQFPNYSSELNVNALLLGDSALYLCASTLGIFNEQFFGPGTRLTVL.

The chain has TRBV27 and TRBJ1-4; 7 nucleotides match TRBD1. Germline V gives CDR1 MNHEY, CDR2 SMNVEV (reference sequence). This CDR3 spans 15 amino acids. Trimming took 6 bases from V and 4 from J; bases not matched to a gene: 8. The CDR3 loop reads CASSRSTGVNEKLFF. In nucleotides, the CDR3 is TGTGCCAGCAGCCGATCTACAGGGGTTAATGAAAAACTGTTTTTT.

V usage is TRBV10-3 and J usage is TRBJ2-7; D may be TRBD2 (5 bases). The CDR3 totals 14 residues. Trimming shortened V by 0 bases and J by 2 bases, and 8 bases separated the two germline ends. The germline V gene encodes CDR1 ENHRY and CDR2 SYGVKD. The CDR3 reads CAISESGLPYEQYF. The DNA of the CDR3 is TGTGCCATCAGTGAGTCTGGACTCCCCTACGAGCAGTACTTC.

This clonotype was counted between two and nine times. This sequence joins TRBV20-1 and TRBJ2-2, with 8 positions matching TRBD2. With V trimmed by 4 bases and J by 1 base, 2 bases remained unmatched. The CDR3 is made up of 14 amino acids. In germline, CDR1 is DFQATT, CDR2 SNEGSKA (reference sequence). The CDR3 protein is CSATSGGNTGELFF. For the CDR3, the DNA is TGCAGTGCTACCAGCGGGGGGAACACCGGGGAGCTGTTTTTT.

This clonotype showed up just a few times. The rearrangement uses TRBV11-2 and TRBJ1-1, with unresolved D. Germline-derived CDR1 and CDR2 are SGHAT and FQNNGV. The V end was cut by 1 base, the J end by 4 bases, with 7 bases between. The CDR3 extends over 13 amino acids. The CDR3 nucleotides read TGTGCCAGCAGCTTAGTTCAGCTCACTGAAGCTTTCTTT. Amino acids: CASSLVQLTEAFF.

This clonotype was counted between two and nine times. The V call is TRBV7-8, the J call TRBJ2-1; 7 bases map to TRBD2. J lost 6 bases, V lost 5 bases, and 7 bases had no gene match. Germline CDR1 and CDR2: SGHVS and FQNEAQ. This CDR3 is built from 14 residues. CDR3 DNA: TGTGCCAGCAGCATACGATCTAGCGGCAATGAGCAGTTCTTC. Encoded protein: CASSIRSSGNEQFF.

This clonotype was counted between two and nine times. The chain has TRBV6-6 and TRBJ1-6; TRBD1 aligns across 10 bases. This CDR3 comprises 18 residues. V lost 1 base to trimming and J lost 4 bases; unmatched junction nucleotides: 7. CDR1 MNHNY and CDR2 SVGAGI come from the germline V gene (reference sequence). CDR3 sequence reads: CASSYFYPGQGYNSPLHF. The CDR3 nucleotides are TGTGCCAGCAGTTACTTTTACCCGGGACAGGGGTATAATTCACCCCTCCACTTT.

About this clonotype itself: An end of the junction differs from the germline gene, which may be a read error. V and J are TRBV28 and TRBJ2-2, with a possible D match to TRBD2 (5 bases). Germline assignment: CDR1 MDHEN and CDR2 SYDVKM. The CDR3 has 15 residues. Written as DNA, the CDR3 is TGTGCCAGCAGCTTCGTCTTAGCGACCACCGGGGAGCTGGTTTTT. It yields the protein CASSFVLATTGELVF.

The chain joins TRBV20-1 to TRBJ2-2; 8 nucleotides agree with TRBD2. Germline lookup yields CDR1 DFQATT and CDR2 SNEGSKA (reference sequence). This CDR3 is 15 amino acids long. V lost 3 bases and J lost 3; bases outside the gene matches: 6. The CDR3 reads CSARAGLGDTGELFF. DNA for the CDR3: TGCAGTGCTAGGGCGGGACTAGGGGACACCGGGGAGCTGTTTTTT.

The rearrangement joins TRBV25-1 to TRBJ2-3; TRBD1 might be the D (5 bases). The V end lost 0 bases, the J end lost 2 bases, and 15 bases lay between the germline ends. Germline CDR1 reads MGHDK; CDR2 reads SYGVNS. The CDR3 loop spans 17 amino acids. The CDR3 nucleotides are TGTGCCAGCAGTGAATATCCGACAGACCCCTACACAGATACGCAGTATTTT. Amino acids: CASSEYPTDPYTDTQYF.

This chain links TRBV20-1 with TRBJ1-5; D is perhaps TRBD1 (5 bases). V gave up 0 bases and J gave up 8 bases, with 14 bases separating them. Germline-derived CDR1 and CDR2 are DFQATT and SNEGSKA (reference sequence). The CDR3 has 14 residues. In DNA form, the CDR3 reads TGCAGTGCTAGAGATCCCGGGCCGGGGGAGCCCCAGCATTTT. Amino acids: CSARDPGPGEPQHF.